This T cell receptor (beta chain) was captured by sequencing in a study of T cells in tuberculosis. Assay: immunoSEQ multiplex PCR; the TCRdb copy retains only in-frame clones and omits some. The sample has tens of thousands of clones, roughly 93% seen once. Concerning this clone: The target antigen is unknown.

Germline CDR1 is GTSNPN and CDR2 is SVGIG (reference sequence). Trimming stripped 0 bases from V and 6 bases from J, with 11 bases between. The CDR3 consists of 13 residues. General study findings and limits: Smaller alpha distances in active tuberculosis partly reflected shorter CDR3-alpha lengths. Active tuberculosis TCR-alpha repertoires lay closer to GMM-specific TCRs than IGRA-negative controls, suggesting clonal expansion.

Material for sequencing was PBMCs. The rearrangement joins TRBV30 to TRBJ1-2; D perhaps matches TRBD1 (5 bases). This TCR was recovered from a donor under 30 with latent tuberculosis or without tuberculosis infection. DNA of the CDR3: TGTGCCTGGAGTGTAGGGCAGGGTCATGGCTACACCTTC. It is translated as CAWSVGQGHGYTF.